This T cell receptor beta chain is drawn from a study of a mutant IDH1 vaccine in newly diagnosed glioma. Comment on this clone: Its antigen is still unknown.

TCRdb's copy holds only in-frame clones and misses some; the assay was immunoSEQ multiplex PCR. This table holds tens of thousands of clones, about four fifths found once. Time point noted: week 5, during vaccination. Topical imiquimod accompanied each vaccine dose, which consisted of 300 ug of mutant IDH1 20-mer peptide. The CDR3 consists of 16 residues. In germline, CDR1 is SGDLS, CDR2 YYNGEE. Trimming at V came to 4 bases and at J to 7 bases, leaving 15 bases not matched to a gene. Sequencing was performed on PBMCs, taken from a glioma patient whose treatment included an IDH1 peptide vaccine. The gene calls are TRBV9 and TRBJ2-5; TRBD2 aligns across 8 bases. The sequence was collected from a man younger than 45 with glioma. The CDR3 reads CASSSGGTSKGGTQYF. The DNA for the CDR3 is TGTGCCAGCAGCTCCGGGGGGACTAGTAAAGGGGGGACCCAGTACTTC.